This T cell receptor (beta chain) was profiled in a study of T cell changes during pregnancy in multiple sclerosis. Trimming took 5 bases from V and 1 from J, leaving 14 bases between them. The CDR3 extends over 15 amino acids. CDR1 LNHDA and CDR2 SQIVND come from the germline V gene (reference sequence). Profiling relied on immunoSEQ multiplex PCR, and the TCRdb table lists in-frame clones only, not all of them. The sample carries approximately 92,000 clones, under 95% recorded once. The source material was peripheral blood, sampled in the first trimester of pregnancy. V usage is TRBV19 and J usage is TRBJ1-1; no clear D. The TCR sequence derives from a female donor with multiple sclerosis, enrolled in a pregnancy study. CDR3 nucleotides: TGTGCCAGTAGTGCCCTGACTCTCCCGAACACTGAAGCTTTCTTT. This gives the protein CASSALTLPNTEAFF.